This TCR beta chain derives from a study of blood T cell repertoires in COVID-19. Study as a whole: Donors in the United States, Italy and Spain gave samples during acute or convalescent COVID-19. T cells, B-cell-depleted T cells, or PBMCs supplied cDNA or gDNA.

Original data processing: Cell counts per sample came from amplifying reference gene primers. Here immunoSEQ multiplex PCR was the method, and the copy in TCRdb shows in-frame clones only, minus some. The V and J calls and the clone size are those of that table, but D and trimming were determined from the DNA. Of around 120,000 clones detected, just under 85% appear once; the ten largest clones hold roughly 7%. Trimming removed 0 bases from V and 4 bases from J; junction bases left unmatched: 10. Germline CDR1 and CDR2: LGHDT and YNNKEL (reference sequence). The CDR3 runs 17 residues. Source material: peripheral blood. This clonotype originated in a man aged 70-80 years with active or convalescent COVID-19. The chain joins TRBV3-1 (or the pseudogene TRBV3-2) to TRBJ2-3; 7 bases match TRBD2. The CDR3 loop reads CASSQDLGEGLPDTQYF. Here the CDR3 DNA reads TGTGCCAGCAGCCAAGATCTGGGGGAGGGCCTCCCAGATACGCAGTATTTT.